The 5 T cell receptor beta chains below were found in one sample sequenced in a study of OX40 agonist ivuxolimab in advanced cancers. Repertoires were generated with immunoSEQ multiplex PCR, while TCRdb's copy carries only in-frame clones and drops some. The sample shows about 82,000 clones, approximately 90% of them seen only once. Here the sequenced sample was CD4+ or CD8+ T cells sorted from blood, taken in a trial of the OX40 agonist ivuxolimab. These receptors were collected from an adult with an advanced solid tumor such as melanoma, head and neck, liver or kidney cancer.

CDR3 region: CASSQDRIAYEQYF. DNA of the CDR3: TGTGCCAGCAGCCAAGACAGGATTGCCTACGAGCAGTACTTC. The rearrangement links TRBV6-6 to TRBJ2-7; D might be TRBD1 (6 bases). Per the germline V gene, CDR1 is MNHNY and CDR2 is SVGAGI (reference sequence). CDR3 size: 14 residues. Trimming stripped 6 bases from V and 2 bases from J, with 14 bases between.

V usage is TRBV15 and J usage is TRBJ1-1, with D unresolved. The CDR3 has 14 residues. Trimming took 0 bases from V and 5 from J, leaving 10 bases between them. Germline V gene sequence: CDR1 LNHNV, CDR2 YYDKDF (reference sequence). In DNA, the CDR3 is TGTGCCACCAGCAGAGACCCCCAACGGACTGAAGCTTTCTTT. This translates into CATSRDPQRTEAFF.

The CDR3 is CASSTLAGVRREQFF. CDR3 in DNA: TGTGCCAGCAGTACCCTAGCGGGAGTGAGGCGCGAGCAGTTCTTC. This chain connects TRBV6-5 to TRBJ2-1; TRBD2 matches 10 bases. The CDR3 runs 15 residues. Losses at the gene ends were 5 bases for V and 10 bases for J; bases not matched to a gene: 11. Germline values: CDR1 MNHEY, CDR2 SVGAGI.

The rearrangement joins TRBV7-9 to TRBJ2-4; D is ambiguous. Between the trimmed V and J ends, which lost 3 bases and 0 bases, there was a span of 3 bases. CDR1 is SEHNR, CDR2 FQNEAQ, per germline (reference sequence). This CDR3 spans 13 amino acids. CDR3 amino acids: CASSLGAKNIQYF. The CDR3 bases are TGTGCCAGCAGCTTGGGAGCCAAAAACATTCAGTACTTC.

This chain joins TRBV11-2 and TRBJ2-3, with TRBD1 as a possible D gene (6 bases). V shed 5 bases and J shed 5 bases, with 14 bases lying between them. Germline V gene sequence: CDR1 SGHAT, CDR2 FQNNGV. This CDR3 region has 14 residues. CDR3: CASSATLRGDTQYF. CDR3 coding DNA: TGTGCCAGCAGCGCTACCCTCAGGGGAGATACGCAGTATTTT.